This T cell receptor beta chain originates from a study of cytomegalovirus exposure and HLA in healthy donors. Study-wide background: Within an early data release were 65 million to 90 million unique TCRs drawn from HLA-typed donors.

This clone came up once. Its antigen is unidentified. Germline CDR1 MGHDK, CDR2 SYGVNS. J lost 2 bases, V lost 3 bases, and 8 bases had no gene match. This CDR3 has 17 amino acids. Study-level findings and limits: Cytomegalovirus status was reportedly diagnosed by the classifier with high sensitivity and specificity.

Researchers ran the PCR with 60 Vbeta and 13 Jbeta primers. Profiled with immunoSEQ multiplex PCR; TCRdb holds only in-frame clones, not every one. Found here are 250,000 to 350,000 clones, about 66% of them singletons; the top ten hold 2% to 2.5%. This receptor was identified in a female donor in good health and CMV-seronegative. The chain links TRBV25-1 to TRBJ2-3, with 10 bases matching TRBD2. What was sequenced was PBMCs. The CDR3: CASSDPQREGPTDTQYF. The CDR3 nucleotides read TGTGCCAGCAGTGATCCCCAGCGGGAGGGCCCCACAGATACGCAGTATTTT.